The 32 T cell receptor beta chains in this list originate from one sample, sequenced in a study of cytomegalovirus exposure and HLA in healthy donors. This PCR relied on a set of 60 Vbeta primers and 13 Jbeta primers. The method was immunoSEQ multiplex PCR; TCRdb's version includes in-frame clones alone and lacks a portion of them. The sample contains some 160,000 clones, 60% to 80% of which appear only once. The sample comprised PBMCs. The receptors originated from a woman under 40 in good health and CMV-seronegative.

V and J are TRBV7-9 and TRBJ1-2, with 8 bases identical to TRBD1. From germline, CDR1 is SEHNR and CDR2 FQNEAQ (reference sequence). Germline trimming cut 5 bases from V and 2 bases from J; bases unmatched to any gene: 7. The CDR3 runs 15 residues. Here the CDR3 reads CASSRWDRSNYGYTF. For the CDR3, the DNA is TGTGCCAGCAGCCGTTGGGACAGGTCCAACTATGGCTACACCTTC.

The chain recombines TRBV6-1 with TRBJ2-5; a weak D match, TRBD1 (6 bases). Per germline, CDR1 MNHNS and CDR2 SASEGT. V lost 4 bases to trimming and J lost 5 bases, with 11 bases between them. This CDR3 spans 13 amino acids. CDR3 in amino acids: CASSAQGLETQYF. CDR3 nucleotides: TGTGCCAGCAGTGCACAGGGTTTGGAGACCCAGTACTTC.

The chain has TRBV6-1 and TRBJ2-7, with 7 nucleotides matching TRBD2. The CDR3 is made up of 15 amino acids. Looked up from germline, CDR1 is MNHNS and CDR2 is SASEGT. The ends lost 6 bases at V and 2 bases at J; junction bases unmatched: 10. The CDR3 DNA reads TGTGCCAGCAGCCCAACCGGGACTACCGCCTACGAGCAGTACTTC. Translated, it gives CASSPTGTTAYEQYF.

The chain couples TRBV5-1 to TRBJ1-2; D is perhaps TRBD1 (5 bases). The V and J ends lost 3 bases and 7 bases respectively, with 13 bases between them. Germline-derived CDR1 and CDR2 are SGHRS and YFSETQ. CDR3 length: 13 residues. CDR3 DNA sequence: TGCGCCAGCAGCTCCACGGGGGTAGGTGGCTACACCTTC. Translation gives CASSSTGVGGYTF.

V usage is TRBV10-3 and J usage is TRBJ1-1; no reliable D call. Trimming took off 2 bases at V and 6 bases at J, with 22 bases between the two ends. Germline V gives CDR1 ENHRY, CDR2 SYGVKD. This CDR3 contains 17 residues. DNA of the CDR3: TGTGCCATCAGTGAGCCCGACGGTTCCGGAGGGTGGCCTGAAGCTTTCTTT. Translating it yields CAISEPDGSGGWPEAFF.

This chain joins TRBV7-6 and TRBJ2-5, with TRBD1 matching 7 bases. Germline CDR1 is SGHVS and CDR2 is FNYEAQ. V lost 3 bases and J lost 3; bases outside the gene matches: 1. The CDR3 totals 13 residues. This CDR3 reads CASSFDREETQYF. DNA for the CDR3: TGTGCCAGCAGCTTCGACAGGGAAGAGACCCAGTACTTC.

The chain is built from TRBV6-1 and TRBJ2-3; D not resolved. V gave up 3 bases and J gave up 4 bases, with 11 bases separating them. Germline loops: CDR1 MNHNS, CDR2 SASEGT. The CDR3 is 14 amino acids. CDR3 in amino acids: CASSDSRVSDTQYF. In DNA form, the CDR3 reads TGTGCCAGCAGTGATTCCCGAGTATCAGATACGCAGTATTTT.

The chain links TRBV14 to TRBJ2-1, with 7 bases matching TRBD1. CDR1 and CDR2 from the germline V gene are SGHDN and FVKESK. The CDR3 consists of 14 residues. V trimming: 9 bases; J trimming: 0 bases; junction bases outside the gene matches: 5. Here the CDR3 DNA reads TGTGCCAGTCAAAGGGACAGCTCCTACAATGAGCAGTTCTTC. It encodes CASQRDSSYNEQFF.

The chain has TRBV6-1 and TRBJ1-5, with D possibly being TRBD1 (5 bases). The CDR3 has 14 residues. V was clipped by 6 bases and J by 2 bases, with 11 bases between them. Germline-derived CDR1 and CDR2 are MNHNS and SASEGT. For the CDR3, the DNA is TGTGCCAGCAGAAACAGGCCCGGCAATCAGCCCCAGCATTTT. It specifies CASRNRPGNQPQHF.

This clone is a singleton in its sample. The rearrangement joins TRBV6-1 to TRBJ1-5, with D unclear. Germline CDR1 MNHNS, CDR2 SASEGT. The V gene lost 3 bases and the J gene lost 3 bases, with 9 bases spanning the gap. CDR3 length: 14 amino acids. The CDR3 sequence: CASSEALLNQPQHF. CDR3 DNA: TGTGCCAGCAGTGAGGCCCTTCTCAATCAGCCCCAGCATTTT.

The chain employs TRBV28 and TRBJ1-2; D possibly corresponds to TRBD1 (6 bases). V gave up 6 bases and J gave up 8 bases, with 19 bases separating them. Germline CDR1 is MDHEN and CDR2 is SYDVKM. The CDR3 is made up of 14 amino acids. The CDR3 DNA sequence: TGTGCCAGCAGGGGGGACACCCTCCCTAGGGGCTACACCTTC. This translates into CASRGDTLPRGYTF.

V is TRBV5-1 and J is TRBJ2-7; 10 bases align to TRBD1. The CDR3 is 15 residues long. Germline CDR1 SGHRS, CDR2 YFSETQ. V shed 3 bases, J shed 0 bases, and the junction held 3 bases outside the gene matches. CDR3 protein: CASSSGTGVSYEQYF. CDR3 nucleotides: TGCGCCAGCAGCTCCGGGACAGGGGTCTCCTACGAGCAGTACTTC.

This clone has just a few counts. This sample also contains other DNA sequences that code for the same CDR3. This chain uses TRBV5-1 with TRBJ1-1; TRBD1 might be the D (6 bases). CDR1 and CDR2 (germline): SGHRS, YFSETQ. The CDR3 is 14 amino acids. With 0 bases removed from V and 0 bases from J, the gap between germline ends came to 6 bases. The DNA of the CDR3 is TGCGCCAGCAGCTTGGGGACAGTGAACACTGAAGCTTTCTTT. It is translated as CASSLGTVNTEAFF.

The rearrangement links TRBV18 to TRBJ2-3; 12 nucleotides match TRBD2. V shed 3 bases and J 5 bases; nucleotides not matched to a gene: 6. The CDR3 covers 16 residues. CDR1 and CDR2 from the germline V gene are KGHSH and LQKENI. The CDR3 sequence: CASSPRTSGDQDTQYF. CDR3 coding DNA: TGTGCCAGCTCACCCAGGACTAGCGGGGATCAAGATACGCAGTATTTT.

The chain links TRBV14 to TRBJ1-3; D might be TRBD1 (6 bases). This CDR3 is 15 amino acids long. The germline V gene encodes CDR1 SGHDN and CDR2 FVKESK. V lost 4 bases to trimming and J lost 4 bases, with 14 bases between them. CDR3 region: CASSPQGRGGNTIYF. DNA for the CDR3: TGTGCCAGCAGCCCACAGGGAAGAGGAGGAAACACCATATATTTT.

The CDR3 nucleotides are TGCGCCAGCAGCTTGGAGGGGGTTTCAAATTCCTACGAGCAGTACTTC. Translation: CASSLEGVSNSYEQYF. The gene calls are TRBV5-1 and TRBJ2-7; weak D call: TRBD1 (6 bases). The length of the CDR3 is 16 residues. Germline V gene sequence: CDR1 SGHRS, CDR2 YFSETQ. V lost 0 bases, J lost 1 base, and 14 bases lay in between.

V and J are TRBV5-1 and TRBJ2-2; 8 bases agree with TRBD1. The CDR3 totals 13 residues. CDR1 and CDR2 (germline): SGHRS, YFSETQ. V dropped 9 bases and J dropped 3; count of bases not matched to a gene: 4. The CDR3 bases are TGCGCCACTCAGGACAGGGACACCGGGGAGCTGTTTTTT. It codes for CATQDRDTGELFF. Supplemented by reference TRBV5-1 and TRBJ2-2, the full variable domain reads KAGVTQTPRYLIKTRGQQVTLSCSPISGHRSVSWYQQTPGQGLQFLFEYFSETQRNKGNFPGRFSGRQFSNSRSEMNVSTLELGDSALYLCATQDRDTGELFFGEGSRLTVL.

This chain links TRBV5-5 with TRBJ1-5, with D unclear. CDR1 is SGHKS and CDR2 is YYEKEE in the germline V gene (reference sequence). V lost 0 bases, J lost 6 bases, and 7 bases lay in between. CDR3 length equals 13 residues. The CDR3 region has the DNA TGTGCCAGCAGCTTGGATCCGGGTCAGCCCCAGCATTTT. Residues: CASSLDPGQPQHF.

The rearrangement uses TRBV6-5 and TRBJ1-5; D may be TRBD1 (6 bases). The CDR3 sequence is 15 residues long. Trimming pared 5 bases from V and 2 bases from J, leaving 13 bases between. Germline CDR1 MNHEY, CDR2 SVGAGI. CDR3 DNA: TGTGCCAGCAGTGCACAGGGATGGGGCAATCAGCCCCAGCATTTT. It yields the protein CASSAQGWGNQPQHF.

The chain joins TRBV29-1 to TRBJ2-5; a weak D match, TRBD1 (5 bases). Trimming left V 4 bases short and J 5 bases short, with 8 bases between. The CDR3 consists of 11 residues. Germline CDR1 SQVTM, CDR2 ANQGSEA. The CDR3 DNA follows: TGCAGCGTTGCAGGGTCGGAGACCCAGTACTTC. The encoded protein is CSVAGSETQYF.

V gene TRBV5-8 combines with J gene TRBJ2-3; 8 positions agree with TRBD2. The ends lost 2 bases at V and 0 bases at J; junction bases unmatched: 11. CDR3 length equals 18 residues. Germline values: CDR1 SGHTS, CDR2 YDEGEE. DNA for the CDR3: TGTGCCAGCAGCTTTGGCAGCGGGGGTACCCCTAGCACAGATACGCAGTATTTT. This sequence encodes CASSFGSGGTPSTDTQYF.

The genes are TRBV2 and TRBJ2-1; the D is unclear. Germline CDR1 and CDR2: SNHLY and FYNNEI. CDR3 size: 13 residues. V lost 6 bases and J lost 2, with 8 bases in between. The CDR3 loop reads CASRLPPYNEQFF. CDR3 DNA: TGTGCCAGCAGACTACCTCCCTACAATGAGCAGTTCTTC.

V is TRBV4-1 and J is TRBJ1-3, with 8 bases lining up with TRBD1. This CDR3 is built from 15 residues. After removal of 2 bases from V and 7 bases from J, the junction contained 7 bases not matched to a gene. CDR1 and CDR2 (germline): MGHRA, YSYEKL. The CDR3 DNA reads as TGCGCCAGCAGCCAACTCGGACAGGGATGGAACACCATATATTTT. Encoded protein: CASSQLGQGWNTIYF.

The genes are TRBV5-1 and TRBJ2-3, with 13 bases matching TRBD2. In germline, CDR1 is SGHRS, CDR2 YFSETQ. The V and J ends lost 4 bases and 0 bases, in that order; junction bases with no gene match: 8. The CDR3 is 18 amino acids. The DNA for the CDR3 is TGCGCCAGCAGCAGGAGACTAGCGGGGGGTACTAGCACAGATACGCAGTATTTT. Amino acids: CASSRRLAGGTSTDTQYF.

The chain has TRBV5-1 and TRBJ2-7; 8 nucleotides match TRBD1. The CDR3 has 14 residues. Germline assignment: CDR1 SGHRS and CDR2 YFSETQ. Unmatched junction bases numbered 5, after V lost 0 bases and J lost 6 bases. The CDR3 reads CASSLGGQGAEQYF. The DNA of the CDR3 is TGCGCCAGCAGCTTGGGAGGACAGGGAGCCGAGCAGTACTTC.

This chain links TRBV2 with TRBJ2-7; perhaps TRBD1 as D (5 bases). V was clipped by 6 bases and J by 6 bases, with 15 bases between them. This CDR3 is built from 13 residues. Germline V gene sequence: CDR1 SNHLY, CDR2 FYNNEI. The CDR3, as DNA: TGTGCCAGCAGGATCGGACACGGAGCCGAGCAGTACTTC. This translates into CASRIGHGAEQYF.

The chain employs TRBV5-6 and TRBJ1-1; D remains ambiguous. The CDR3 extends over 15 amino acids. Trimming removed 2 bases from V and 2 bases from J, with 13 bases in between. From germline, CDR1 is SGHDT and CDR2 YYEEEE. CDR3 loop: CASSFAPRYNTEAFF. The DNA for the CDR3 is TGTGCCAGCAGCTTTGCGCCCCGTTATAACACTGAAGCTTTCTTT.

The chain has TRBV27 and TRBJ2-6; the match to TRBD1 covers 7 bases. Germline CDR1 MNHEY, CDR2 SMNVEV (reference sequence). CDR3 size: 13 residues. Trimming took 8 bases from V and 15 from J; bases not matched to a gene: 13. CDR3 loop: CASSPGQVYGLTF. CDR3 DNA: TGTGCCAGCTCACCAGGACAGGTATACGGCCTGACTTTC.

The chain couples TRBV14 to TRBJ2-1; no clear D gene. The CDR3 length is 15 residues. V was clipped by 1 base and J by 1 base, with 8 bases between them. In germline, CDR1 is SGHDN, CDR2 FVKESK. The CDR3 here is CASSQGAPSYNEQFF. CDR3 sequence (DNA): TGTGCCAGCAGCCAAGGGGCCCCTTCCTACAATGAGCAGTTCTTC.

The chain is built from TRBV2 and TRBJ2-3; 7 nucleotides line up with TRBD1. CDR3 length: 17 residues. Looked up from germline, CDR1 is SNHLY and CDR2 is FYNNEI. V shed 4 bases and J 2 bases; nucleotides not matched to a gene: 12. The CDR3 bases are TGTGCCAGCAGTGGGGGCCCGGGACAGAAAACCACAGATACGCAGTATTTT. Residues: CASSGGPGQKTTDTQYF.

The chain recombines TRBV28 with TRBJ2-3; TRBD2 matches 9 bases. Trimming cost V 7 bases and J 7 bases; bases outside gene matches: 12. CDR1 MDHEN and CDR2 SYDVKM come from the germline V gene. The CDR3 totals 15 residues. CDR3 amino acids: CASTGNRRGGHTQYF. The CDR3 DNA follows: TGTGCCAGCACCGGAAATCGGCGGGGGGGCCATACGCAGTATTTT. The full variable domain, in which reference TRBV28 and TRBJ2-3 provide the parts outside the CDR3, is DVKVTQSSRYLVKRTGEKVFLECVQDMDHENMFWYRQDPGLGLRLIYFSYDVKMKEKGDIPEGYSVSREKKERFSLILESASTNQTSMYLCASTGNRRGGHTQYFGPGTRLTVL.

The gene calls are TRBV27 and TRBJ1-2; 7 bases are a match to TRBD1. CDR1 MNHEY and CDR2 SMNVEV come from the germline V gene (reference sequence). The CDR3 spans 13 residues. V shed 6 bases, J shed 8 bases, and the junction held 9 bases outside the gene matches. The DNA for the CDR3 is TGTGCCAGCAGCCTAACAGGGGAAGGGGGCTACACCTTC. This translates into CASSLTGEGGYTF.